These 31 T cell receptor beta chains were sequenced from one sample in a study of neoadjuvant anti-PD-1 for oral cavity cancer. This table comes from immunoSEQ multiplex PCR, and its TCRdb copy is limited to in-frame clones, with some not included. The top ten clones hold approximately 2.6% of a sample with about 15,000 clones, roughly 78% of them seen once. Sequenced here: PBMCs, sampled before nivolumab (anti-PD-1) treatment. The receptors shown here come from a person between 35 and 79 years old with oral cavity squamous cell carcinoma.

V and J are TRBV7-9 and TRBJ1-5; 7 nucleotides match TRBD1. Germline loops: CDR1 SEHNR, CDR2 FQNEAQ (reference sequence). The CDR3 totals 18 residues. J was trimmed by 2 bases and V by 3 bases; bases with no gene match: 13. CDR3 bases: TGTGCCAGCAGCTTTTCATCTAGGGGGCAGGTTGGCAATCAGCCCCAGCATTTT. Protein: CASSFSSRGQVGNQPQHF. Supplemented by reference TRBV7-9 and TRBJ1-5, the full variable domain reads DTGVSQNPRHKITKRGQNVTFRCDPISEHNRLYWYRQTLGQGPEFLTYFQNEAQLEKSRLLSDRFSAERPKGSFSTLEIQRTEQGDSAMYLCASSFSSRGQVGNQPQHFGDGTRLSIL.

This chain uses TRBV7-9 with TRBJ1-3; D ambiguous. The CDR3 runs to 12 residues. Germline assignment: CDR1 SEHNR and CDR2 FQNEAQ (reference sequence). V lost 2 bases and J 4 bases, leaving 3 bases between the germline ends. The CDR3 loop reads CASSLHGNTIYF. CDR3 nucleotides: TGTGCCAGCAGCTTACACGGAAACACCATATATTTT.

The chain has TRBV5-1 and TRBJ2-7; tentatively, D is TRBD1 or TRBD2 (5 bases each). Germline lookup yields CDR1 SGHRS and CDR2 YFSETQ. This CDR3 contains 16 residues. With 0 bases removed from V and 6 bases from J, the gap between germline ends came to 19 bases. Written as DNA, the CDR3 is TGCGCCAGCAGCTTGGCGGGACCACTTAACCGGGGCGAGCAGTACTTC. Amino acid sequence: CASSLAGPLNRGEQYF.

The chain couples TRBV7-6 to TRBJ2-3; the D is unclear. The ends were cut back, 6 bases at V and 6 bases at J, with 16 bases in the middle. This CDR3 is 14 amino acids long. Germline V gene lookup returns CDR1 SGHVS and CDR2 FNYEAQ. DNA of the CDR3: TGTGCCAGCAGAGACCCCTGGACCGCGGATACGCAGTATTTT. It is translated as CASRDPWTADTQYF. Complete variable domain (other parts from reference TRBV7-6 and TRBJ2-3): GAGVSQSPRYKVTKRGQDVALRCDPISGHVSLYWYRQALGQGPEFLTYFNYEAQQDKSGLPNDRFSAERPEGSISTLTIQRTEQRDSAMYRCASRDPWTADTQYFGPGTRLTVL.

This clone was detected a few times. This rearrangement joins TRBV7-9 to TRBJ1-5; D uncertain. The ends were cut back, 2 bases at V and 7 bases at J, with 12 bases in the middle. Germline CDR1 reads SEHNR; CDR2 reads FQNEAQ (reference sequence). The CDR3 contains 14 residues. CDR3 residues: CASSLSMPQQPQHF. The CDR3 nucleotides read TGTGCCAGCAGCTTATCTATGCCCCAGCAGCCCCAGCATTTT.

J is TRBJ1-1 and V is TRBV6-5; possibly TRBD1 for D (6 bases). This CDR3 spans 15 amino acids. V lost 5 bases, J lost 2 bases, and 15 bases lay in between. Germline V gives CDR1 MNHEY, CDR2 SVGAGI. The CDR3 nucleotides read TGTGCCAGCAGTAGGCCCGGGACACCTAACACTGAAGCTTTCTTT. The encoded protein is CASSRPGTPNTEAFF.

The V gene is TRBV6-5, the J gene TRBJ1-2, with D hard to call. Germline loops: CDR1 MNHEY, CDR2 SVGAGI. The length of the CDR3 is 16 residues. The V and J ends lost 0 bases and 0 bases respectively, with 11 bases between them. The CDR3 protein is CASSYSALVSNYGYTF. The CDR3 DNA sequence: TGTGCCAGCAGTTACTCGGCCCTCGTTTCTAACTATGGCTACACCTTC.

The chain combines TRBV5-1 with TRBJ1-1; D not certain. Germline loops: CDR1 SGHRS, CDR2 YFSETQ. The V end lost 2 bases, the J end lost 1 base, and 12 bases lay between the germline ends. CDR3 size: 15 residues. Here the CDR3 DNA reads TGCGCCAGCAGCTTTAACGGGATTTCGAACACTGAAGCTTTCTTT. Protein product: CASSFNGISNTEAFF.

This rearrangement joins TRBV5-1 to TRBJ1-1; D is possibly TRBD1 (5 bases). This CDR3 is 14 amino acids long. Between the trimmed V and J ends, which lost 4 bases and 11 bases, there was a span of 21 bases. From germline, CDR1 is SGHRS and CDR2 YFSETQ. The CDR3 DNA follows: TGCGCCAGCAGCCCAGGGCAGCAAAAGGTCGGCGCTTTCTTT. This translates into CASSPGQQKVGAFF.

A single count supports this clone. The chain is built from TRBV14 and TRBJ1-2; possibly TRBD1 for D (5 bases). With 4 bases removed from V and 2 bases from J, the gap between germline ends came to 14 bases. The V gene's germline CDR1 is SGHDN and CDR2 FVKESK. This CDR3 has 15 amino acids. The CDR3 sequence is CASSPSGGSNYGYTF. The CDR3 DNA follows: TGTGCCAGCAGCCCAAGTGGGGGTTCGAACTATGGCTACACCTTC.

Only one count was recorded for this clone. The chain employs TRBV6-5 and TRBJ1-2; possible D gene TRBD1, 5 bases. V was shortened by 10 bases and J by 8 bases, with 26 bases between the two germline ends. Germline V gene sequence: CDR1 MNHEY, CDR2 SVGAGI. The CDR3 is 15 amino acids. In DNA form, the CDR3 reads TGTGCCACCTCCTCGTTGGGGGTCATCCTACGAGGCTACACCTTC. It is translated as CATSSLGVILRGYTF.

The genes are TRBV6-1 and TRBJ1-1; unclear D gene. Trimming took 6 bases from V and 0 from J, leaving 11 bases between them. The CDR3 runs to 14 residues. Germline V gives CDR1 MNHNS, CDR2 SASEGT. The CDR3 region is CASRGSGVNTEAFF. CDR3 DNA: TGTGCCAGCAGGGGGTCTGGGGTGAACACTGAAGCTTTCTTT.

This clone was detected once. The chain couples TRBV7-9 to TRBJ2-5, with 7 bases identical to TRBD1. The germline gives CDR1 SEHNR, CDR2 FQNEAQ (reference sequence). Trimming took 4 bases from V and 5 from J; bases not matched to a gene: 10. This CDR3 comprises 15 residues. The CDR3 coding sequence is TGTGCCAGCAGCTCACAGGGGAGTAATTTGGAGACCCAGTACTTC. This encodes CASSSQGSNLETQYF.

V is TRBV10-3 and J is TRBJ1-6; 9 positions agree with TRBD1. J gave up 8 bases and V 11 bases, and 7 bases lay outside the gene matches. Germline V lookup: CDR1 ENHRY, CDR2 SYGVKD. The CDR3 consists of 13 residues. The DNA of the CDR3 is TGTGCCGTAACAGGGGGCCCGGATTCACCCCTCCACTTT. It codes for CAVTGGPDSPLHF.

This clone was seen a few times. V and J are TRBV5-6 and TRBJ2-5, with D possibly TRBD1 on 5 matching bases. V was clipped by 1 base and J by 3 bases, with 10 bases between them. Germline CDR1 reads SGHDT; CDR2 reads YYEEEE. This CDR3 is built from 14 residues. CDR3 bases: TGTGCCAGCAGCTTGAGGGCCAGGGAAGAGACCCAGTACTTC. Translation gives CASSLRAREETQYF.

This clone was picked up a small number of times. The gene calls are TRBV28 and TRBJ2-7, with 11 bases fitting TRBD2. J lost 2 bases, V lost 7 bases, and 7 bases had no gene match. CDR3 length: 15 amino acids. Germline CDR1 is MDHEN and CDR2 is SYDVKM. The CDR3 DNA sequence: TGTGCCAGCACCCACGGGACTAGCGGTACCTACGAGCAGTACTTC. Translating it yields CASTHGTSGTYEQYF.

With respect to this clone: One end of the junction fails to match germline, which may point to a read error. The DNA of the CDR3 is TGTGCCAGCAGTCAAGCCGAGGACCCGAACACCGGGGAGCTGTTTTTT. It translates to CASSQAEDPNTGELFF. The chain links TRBV4-2 to TRBJ2-2; D call uncertain. The CDR3 is made up of 16 amino acids. Per the germline V gene, CDR1 is LGHNA and CDR2 is YNFKEQ.

The J gene is TRBJ1-1, the V gene TRBV29-1, with D perhaps TRBD1 (6 bases). The CDR3 has 12 amino acids. Germline loops: CDR1 SQVTM, CDR2 ANQGSEA. Trimming took 7 bases from V and 5 from J, leaving 14 bases between them. CDR3: CSAGQWRTEAFF. The CDR3 nucleotides read TGCAGCGCAGGACAGTGGAGGACTGAAGCTTTCTTT.

The CDR3 reads CASGLPHSSSANTGELFF. The DNA for the CDR3 is TGCGCCAGCGGACTTCCACACTCTTCGAGCGCGAACACCGGGGAGCTGTTTTTT. V is TRBV5-1 and J is TRBJ2-2; possibly TRBD2 for D (5 bases). In germline, CDR1 is SGHRS, CDR2 YFSETQ. There are 18 residues in the CDR3. Trimming pared 7 bases from V and 0 bases from J, leaving 22 bases between.

The genes are TRBV29-1 and TRBJ1-1, with a weak D call TRBD1 (5 bases). Trimming removed 6 bases from V and 5 bases from J, with 13 bases in between. CDR3 size: 12 residues. Germline V CDR1 and CDR2: SQVTM, ANQGSEA. The CDR3 DNA reads as TGCAGCGTGGGGCAGGCGGGTACTGAAGCTTTCTTT. It is translated as CSVGQAGTEAFF.

The J gene is TRBJ2-1, the V gene TRBV9; D is perhaps TRBD1 or TRBD2 (5 bases each). Trimming removed 4 bases at V and 6 bases at J, with 17 bases between. The CDR3 consists of 15 residues. Germline V lookup: CDR1 SGDLS, CDR2 YYNGEE. For the CDR3, the DNA is TGTGCCAGCAGCCCCGCGGGTTGGGACGCCAATGAGCAGTTCTTC. Protein sequence: CASSPAGWDANEQFF.

J is TRBJ2-1 and V is TRBV30, with D unclear. The CDR3 has 13 amino acids. Looked up from germline, CDR1 is GTSNPN and CDR2 is SVGIG (reference sequence). Trimming removed 2 bases from V and 6 bases from J, with 11 bases in between. Written as DNA, the CDR3 is TGTGCCTGGAGTCTACTGGTGGGCAATGAGCAGTTCTTC. Protein product: CAWSLLVGNEQFF.

The CDR3 loop reads CASSSWTSGVPGEYF. Here the CDR3 DNA reads TGCGCCAGCAGCTCCTGGACTAGCGGGGTACCAGGGGAGTATTTT. The V call is TRBV5-1, the J call TRBJ2-3; 12 bases fit TRBD2. With V trimmed by 3 bases and J by 13 bases, 12 bases remained unmatched. Germline CDR1 is SGHRS and CDR2 is YFSETQ. The length of the CDR3 is 15 residues.

The rearrangement links TRBV5-1 to TRBJ2-7; D ambiguous. CDR1 is SGHRS, CDR2 YFSETQ, per germline. The CDR3 length is 14 residues. V lost 4 bases and J lost 3, with 14 bases in between. CDR3 DNA sequence: TGCGCCAGCAGCCCCCCCCATTCCCTCTACGAGCAGTACTTC. It is translated as CASSPPHSLYEQYF.

The chain recombines TRBV6-1 with TRBJ1-3; D is undetermined. V dropped 7 bases and J dropped 1 base, with 8 bases sitting between them. CDR1 and CDR2 from the germline V gene are MNHNS and SASEGT. The CDR3 loop spans 13 amino acids. CDR3 bases: TGTGCCAGCAAAGGGTTTTCTGGAAACACCATATATTTT. Translated: CASKGFSGNTIYF.

This clone was counted once. The chain has TRBV5-1 and TRBJ2-2; 10 nucleotides agree with TRBD1. Germline CDR1 and CDR2: SGHRS and YFSETQ. The CDR3 loop spans 15 amino acids. V lost 4 bases and J lost 4; bases outside the gene matches: 4. The CDR3 protein is CASSRDRGSTGELFF. CDR3 nucleotides: TGCGCCAGCAGCCGGGACAGGGGTAGCACCGGGGAGCTGTTTTTT.

The chain has TRBV10-3 and TRBJ1-1; D is undetermined. The ends were cut back, 11 bases at V and 5 bases at J, with 18 bases in the middle. CDR1 ENHRY and CDR2 SYGVKD come from the germline V gene. This CDR3 contains 13 residues. In nucleotides, the CDR3 is TGTGCCGCCTCAAGTACAGTTAGGACTGAAGCTTTCTTT. Residues: CAASSTVRTEAFF.

The chain joins TRBV28 to TRBJ2-5; D is undetermined. Trimming removed 4 bases from V and 5 bases from J, with 8 bases in between. Germline V gene sequence: CDR1 MDHEN, CDR2 SYDVKM. CDR3 length equals 12 residues. The CDR3 sequence is CASSSRRETQYF. CDR3 sequence (DNA): TGTGCCAGCAGTTCGCGTCGGGAGACCCAGTACTTC.

The chain joins TRBV27 to TRBJ2-1; weak D call: TRBD1 (6 bases). The V end lost 2 bases, the J end lost 4 bases, and 15 bases lay between the germline ends. CDR3 size: 16 residues. Germline CDR1 is MNHEY and CDR2 is SMNVEV (reference sequence). CDR3 sequence (DNA): TGTGCCAGCAGTTTACAGGGGCTAGCATCGTACAATGAGCAGTTCTTC. This translates into CASSLQGLASYNEQFF.

The chain uses TRBV7-2 and TRBJ1-1; D is ambiguous. V gave up 4 bases and J gave up 1 base, with 10 bases separating them. Germline assignment: CDR1 SGHTA and CDR2 FQGNSA. The CDR3 spans 14 residues. CDR3 region: CASSSMWANTEAFF. The CDR3 bases are TGTGCCAGCAGCTCGATGTGGGCGAACACTGAAGCTTTCTTT.

V gene TRBV7-2 combines with J gene TRBJ2-5, with TRBD1 matching over 11 bases. Trimming cost V 5 bases and J 5 bases; bases outside gene matches: 7. The CDR3 loop spans 15 amino acids. Per the germline V gene, CDR1 is SGHTA and CDR2 is FQGNSA. The CDR3 DNA follows: TGTGCCAGCAGCGTCGGACAGGGGGCATGGGAGACCCAGTACTTC. As protein: CASSVGQGAWETQYF. Drawing the rest from reference TRBV7-2 and TRBJ2-5, the complete variable domain is GAGVSQSPSNKVTEKGKDVELRCDPISGHTALYWYRQSLGQGLEFLIYFQGNSAPDKSGLPSDRFSAERTGGSVSTLTIQRTQQEDSAVYLCASSVGQGAWETQYFGPGTRLLVL.